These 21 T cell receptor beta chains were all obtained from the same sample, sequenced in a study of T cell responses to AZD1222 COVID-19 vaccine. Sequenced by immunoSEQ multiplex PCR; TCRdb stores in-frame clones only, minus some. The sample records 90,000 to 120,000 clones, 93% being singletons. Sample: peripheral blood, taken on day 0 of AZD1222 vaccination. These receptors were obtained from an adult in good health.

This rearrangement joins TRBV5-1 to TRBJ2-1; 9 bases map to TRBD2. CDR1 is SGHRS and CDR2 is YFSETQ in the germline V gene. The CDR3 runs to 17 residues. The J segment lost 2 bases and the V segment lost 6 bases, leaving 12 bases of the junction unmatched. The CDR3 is CASTLGGGRVTYNEQFF. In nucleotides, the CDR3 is TGCGCCAGCACTCTGGGAGGCGGGAGGGTGACCTACAATGAGCAGTTCTTC.

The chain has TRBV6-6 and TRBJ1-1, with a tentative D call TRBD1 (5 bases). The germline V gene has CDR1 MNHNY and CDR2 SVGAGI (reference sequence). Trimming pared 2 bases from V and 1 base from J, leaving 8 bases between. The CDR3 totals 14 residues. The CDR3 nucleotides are TGTGCCAGCAGTTACGAGGGACCGAACACTGAAGCTTTCTTT. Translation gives CASSYEGPNTEAFF.

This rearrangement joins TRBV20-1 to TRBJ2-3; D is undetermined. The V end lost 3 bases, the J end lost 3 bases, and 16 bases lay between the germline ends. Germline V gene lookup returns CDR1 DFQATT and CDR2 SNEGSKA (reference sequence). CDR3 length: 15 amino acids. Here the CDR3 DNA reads TGCAGTGCTAGTACCCAGACCCTGGGGACAGATACGCAGTATTTT. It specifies CSASTQTLGTDTQYF.

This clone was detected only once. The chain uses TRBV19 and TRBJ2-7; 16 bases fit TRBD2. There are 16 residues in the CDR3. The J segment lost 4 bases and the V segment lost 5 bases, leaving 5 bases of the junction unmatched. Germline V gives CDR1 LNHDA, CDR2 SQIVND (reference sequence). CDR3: CASSLGLAGGPYEQYF. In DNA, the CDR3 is TGTGCCAGTAGTCTGGGACTAGCGGGAGGGCCTTACGAGCAGTACTTC. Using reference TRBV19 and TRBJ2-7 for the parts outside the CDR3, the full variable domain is DGGITQSPKYLFRKEGQNVTLSCEQNLNHDAMYWYRQDPGQGLRLIYYSQIVNDFQKGDIAEGYSVSREKKESFPLTVTSAQKNPTAFYLCASSLGLAGGPYEQYFGPGTRLTVT.

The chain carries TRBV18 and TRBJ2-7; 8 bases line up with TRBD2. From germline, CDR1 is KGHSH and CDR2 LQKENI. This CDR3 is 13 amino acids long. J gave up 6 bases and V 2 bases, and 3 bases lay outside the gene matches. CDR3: CASSPRAGGEQYF. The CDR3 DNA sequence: TGTGCCAGCTCACCAAGGGCGGGAGGCGAGCAGTACTTC.

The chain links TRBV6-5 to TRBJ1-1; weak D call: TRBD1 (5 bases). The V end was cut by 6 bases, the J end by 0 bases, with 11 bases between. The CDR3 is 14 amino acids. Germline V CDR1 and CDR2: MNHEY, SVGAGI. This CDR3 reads CASSSDTMNTEAFF. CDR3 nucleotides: TGTGCCAGCAGCTCGGACACAATGAACACTGAAGCTTTCTTT.

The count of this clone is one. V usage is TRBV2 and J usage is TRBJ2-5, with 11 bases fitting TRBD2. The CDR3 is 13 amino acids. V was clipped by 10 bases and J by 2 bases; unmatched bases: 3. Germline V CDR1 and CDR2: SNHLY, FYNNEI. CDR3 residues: CAKGTSGQETQYF. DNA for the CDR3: TGTGCCAAAGGGACTAGCGGACAAGAGACCCAGTACTTC.

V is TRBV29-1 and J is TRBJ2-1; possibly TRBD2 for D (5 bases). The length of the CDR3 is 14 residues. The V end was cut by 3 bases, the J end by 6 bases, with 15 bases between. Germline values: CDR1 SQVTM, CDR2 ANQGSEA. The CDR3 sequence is CSVEFTRVLNEQFF. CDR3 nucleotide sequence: TGCAGCGTTGAGTTTACTAGGGTACTCAATGAGCAGTTCTTC.

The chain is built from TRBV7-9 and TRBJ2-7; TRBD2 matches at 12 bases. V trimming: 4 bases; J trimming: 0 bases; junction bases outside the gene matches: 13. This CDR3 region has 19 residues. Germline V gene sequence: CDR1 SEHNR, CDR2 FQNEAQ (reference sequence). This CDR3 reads CASSSATGTSGYSSYEQYF. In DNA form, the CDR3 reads TGTGCCAGCAGCTCCGCGACCGGGACTAGCGGGTATAGCTCCTACGAGCAGTACTTC.

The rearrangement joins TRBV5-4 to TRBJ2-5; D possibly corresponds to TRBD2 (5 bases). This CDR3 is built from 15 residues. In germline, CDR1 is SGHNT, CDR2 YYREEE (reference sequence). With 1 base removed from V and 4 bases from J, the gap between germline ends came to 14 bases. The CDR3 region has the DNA TGTGCCAGCAGCTTGAAAAGGACTGGAGTAGAGACCCAGTACTTC. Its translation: CASSLKRTGVETQYF.

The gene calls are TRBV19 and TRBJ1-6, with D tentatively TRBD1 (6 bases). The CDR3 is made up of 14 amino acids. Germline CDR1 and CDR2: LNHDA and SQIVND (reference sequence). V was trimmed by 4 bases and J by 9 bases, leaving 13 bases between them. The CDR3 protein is CASSTSGASSPLHF. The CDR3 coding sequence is TGTGCCAGTAGTACGTCAGGGGCAAGTTCACCCCTCCACTTT. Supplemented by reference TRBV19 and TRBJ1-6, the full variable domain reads DGGITQSPKYLFRKEGQNVTLSCEQNLNHDAMYWYRQDPGQGLRLIYYSQIVNDFQKGDIAEGYSVSREKKESFPLTVTSAQKNPTAFYLCASSTSGASSPLHFGNGTRLTVT.

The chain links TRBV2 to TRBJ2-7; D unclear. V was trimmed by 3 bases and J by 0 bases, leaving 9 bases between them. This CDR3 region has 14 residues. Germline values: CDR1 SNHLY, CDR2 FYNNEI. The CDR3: CASSERPLSYEQYF. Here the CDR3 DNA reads TGTGCCAGCAGTGAGCGTCCCCTCTCCTACGAGCAGTACTTC.

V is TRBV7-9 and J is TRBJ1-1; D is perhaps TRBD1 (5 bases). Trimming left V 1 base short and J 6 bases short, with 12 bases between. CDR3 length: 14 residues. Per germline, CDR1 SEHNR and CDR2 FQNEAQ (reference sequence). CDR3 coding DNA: TGTGCCAGCAGCTTAGGAGGGGCCTTCGCTGAAGCTTTCTTT. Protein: CASSLGGAFAEAFF. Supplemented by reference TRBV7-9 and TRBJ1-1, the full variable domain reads DTGVSQNPRHKITKRGQNVTFRCDPISEHNRLYWYRQTLGQGPEFLTYFQNEAQLEKSRLLSDRFSAERPKGSFSTLEIQRTEQGDSAMYLCASSLGGAFAEAFFGQGTRLTVV.

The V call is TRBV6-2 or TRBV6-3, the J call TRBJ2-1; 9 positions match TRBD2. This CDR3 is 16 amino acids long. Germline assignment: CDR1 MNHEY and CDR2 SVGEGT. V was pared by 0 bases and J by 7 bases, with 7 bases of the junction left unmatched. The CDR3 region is CASSYSLASGINEQFF. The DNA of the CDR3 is TGTGCCAGCAGTTACTCGTTGGCTAGCGGGATAAATGAGCAGTTCTTC.

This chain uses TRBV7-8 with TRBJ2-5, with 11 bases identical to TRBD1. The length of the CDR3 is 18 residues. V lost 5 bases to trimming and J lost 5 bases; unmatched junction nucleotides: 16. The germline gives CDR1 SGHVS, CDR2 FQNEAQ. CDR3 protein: CASSPSGTGGSLLETQYF. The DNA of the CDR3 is TGTGCCAGCAGCCCTTCCGGGACAGGGGGTTCACTTCTGGAGACCCAGTACTTC. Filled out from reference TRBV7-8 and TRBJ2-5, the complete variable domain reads GAGVSQSPRYKVAKRGQDVALRCDPISGHVSLFWYQQALGQGPEFLTYFQNEAQLDKSGLPSDRFFAERPEGSVSTLKIQRTQQEDSAVYLCASSPSGTGGSLLETQYFGPGTRLLVL.

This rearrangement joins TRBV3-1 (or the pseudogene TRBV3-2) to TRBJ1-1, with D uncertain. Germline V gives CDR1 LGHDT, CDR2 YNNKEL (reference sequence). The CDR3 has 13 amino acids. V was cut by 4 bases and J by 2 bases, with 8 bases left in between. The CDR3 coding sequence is TGTGCCAGCAGCCTATCGGTAAACACTGAAGCTTTCTTT. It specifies CASSLSVNTEAFF.

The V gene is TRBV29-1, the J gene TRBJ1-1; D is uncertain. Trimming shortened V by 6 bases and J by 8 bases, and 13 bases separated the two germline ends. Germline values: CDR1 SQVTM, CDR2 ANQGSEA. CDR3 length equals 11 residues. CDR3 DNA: TGCAGCGTCCGAGAAGGAGGAGAAGCTTTCTTT. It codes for CSVREGGEAFF.

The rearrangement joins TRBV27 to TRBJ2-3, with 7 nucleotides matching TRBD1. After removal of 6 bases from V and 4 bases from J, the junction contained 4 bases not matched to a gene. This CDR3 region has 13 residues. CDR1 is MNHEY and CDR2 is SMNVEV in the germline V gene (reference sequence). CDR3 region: CASRTGTADTQYF. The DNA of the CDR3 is TGTGCCAGCAGAACCGGGACAGCAGATACGCAGTATTTT.

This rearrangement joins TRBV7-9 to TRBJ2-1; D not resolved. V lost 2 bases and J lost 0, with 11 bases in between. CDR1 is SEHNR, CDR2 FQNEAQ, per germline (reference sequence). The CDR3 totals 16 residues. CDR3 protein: CASSLRADSSYNEQFF. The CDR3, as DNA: TGTGCCAGCAGCTTAAGGGCAGATAGCTCCTACAATGAGCAGTTCTTC.

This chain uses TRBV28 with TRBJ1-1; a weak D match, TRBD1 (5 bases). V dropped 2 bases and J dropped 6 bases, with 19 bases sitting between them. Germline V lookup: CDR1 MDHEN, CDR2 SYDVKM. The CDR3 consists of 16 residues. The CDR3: CASSLRGSSGVAEAFF. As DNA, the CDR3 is TGTGCCAGCAGTTTACGGGGCTCTTCTGGAGTTGCTGAAGCTTTCTTT.

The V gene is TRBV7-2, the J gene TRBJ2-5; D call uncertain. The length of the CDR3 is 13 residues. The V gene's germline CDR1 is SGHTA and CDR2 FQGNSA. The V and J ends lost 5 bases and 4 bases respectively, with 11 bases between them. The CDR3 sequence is CASSPSPAETQYF. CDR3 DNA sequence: TGTGCCAGCAGCCCAAGTCCGGCAGAGACCCAGTACTTC.